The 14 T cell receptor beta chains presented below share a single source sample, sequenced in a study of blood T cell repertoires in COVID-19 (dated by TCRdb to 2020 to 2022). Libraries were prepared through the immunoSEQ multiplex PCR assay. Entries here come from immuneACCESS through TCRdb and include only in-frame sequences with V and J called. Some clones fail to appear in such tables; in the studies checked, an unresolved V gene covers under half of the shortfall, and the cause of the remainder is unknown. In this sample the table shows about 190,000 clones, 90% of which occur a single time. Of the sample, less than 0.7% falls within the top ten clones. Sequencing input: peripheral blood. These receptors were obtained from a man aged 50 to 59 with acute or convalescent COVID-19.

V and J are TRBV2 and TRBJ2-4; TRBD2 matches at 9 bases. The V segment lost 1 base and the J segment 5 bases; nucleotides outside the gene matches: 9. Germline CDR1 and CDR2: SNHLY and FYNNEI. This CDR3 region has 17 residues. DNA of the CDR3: TGTGCCAGCAGTGAAGTAGTAGCGGGGGCTATGGAAAACATTCAGTACTTC. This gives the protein CASSEVVAGAMENIQYF.

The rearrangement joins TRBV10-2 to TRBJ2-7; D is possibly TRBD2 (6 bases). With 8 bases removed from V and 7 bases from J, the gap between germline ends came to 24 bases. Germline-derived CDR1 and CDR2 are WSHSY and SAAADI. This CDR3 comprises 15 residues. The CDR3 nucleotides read TGCGCCAGCTCCTCTGGGGGAGGACTCCCCTTGGAGCAGTACTTC. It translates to CASSSGGGLPLEQYF.

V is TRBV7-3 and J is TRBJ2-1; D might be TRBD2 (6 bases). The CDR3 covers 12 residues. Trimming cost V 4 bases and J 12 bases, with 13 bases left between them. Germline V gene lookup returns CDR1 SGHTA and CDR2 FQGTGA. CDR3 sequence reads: CASSSPEGPQFF. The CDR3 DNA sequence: TGTGCCAGCAGCTCCCCGGAGGGGCCGCAGTTCTTC.

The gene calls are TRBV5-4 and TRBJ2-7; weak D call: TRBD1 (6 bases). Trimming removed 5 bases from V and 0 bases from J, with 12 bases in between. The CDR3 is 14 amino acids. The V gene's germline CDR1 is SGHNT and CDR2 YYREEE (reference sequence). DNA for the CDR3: TGTGCCAGCAGGGGGAAGACAGGCTCCTACGAGCAGTACTTC. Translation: CASRGKTGSYEQYF. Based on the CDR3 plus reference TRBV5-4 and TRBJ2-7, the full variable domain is ETGVTQSPTHLIKTRGQQVTLRCSSQSGHNTVSWYQQALGQGPQFIFQYYREEENGRGNFPPRFSGLQFPNYSSELNVNALELDDSALYLCASRGKTGSYEQYFGPGTRLTVT.

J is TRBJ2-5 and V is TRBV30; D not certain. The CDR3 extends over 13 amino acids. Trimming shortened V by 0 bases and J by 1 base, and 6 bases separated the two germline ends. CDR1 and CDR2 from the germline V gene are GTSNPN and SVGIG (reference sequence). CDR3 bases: TGTGCCTGGAGTGTACAGCTCCAAGAGACCCAGTACTTC. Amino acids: CAWSVQLQETQYF.

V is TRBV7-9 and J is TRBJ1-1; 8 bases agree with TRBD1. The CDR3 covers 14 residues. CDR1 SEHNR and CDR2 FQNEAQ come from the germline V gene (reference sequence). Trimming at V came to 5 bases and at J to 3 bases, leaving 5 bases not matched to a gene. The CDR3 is CASSLRGRDTEAFF. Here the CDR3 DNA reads TGTGCCAGCAGCCTCAGGGGGCGAGACACTGAAGCTTTCTTT. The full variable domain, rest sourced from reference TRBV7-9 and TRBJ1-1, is DTGVSQNPRHKITKRGQNVTFRCDPISEHNRLYWYRQTLGQGPEFLTYFQNEAQLEKSRLLSDRFSAERPKGSFSTLEIQRTEQGDSAMYLCASSLRGRDTEAFFGQGTRLTVV.

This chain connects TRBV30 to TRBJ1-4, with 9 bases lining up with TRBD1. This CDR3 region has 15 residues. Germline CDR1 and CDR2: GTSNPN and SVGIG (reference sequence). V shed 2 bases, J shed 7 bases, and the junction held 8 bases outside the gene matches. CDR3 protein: CAWSYPGTGSEKLFF. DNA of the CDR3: TGTGCCTGGAGTTACCCAGGGACAGGGAGTGAAAAACTGTTTTTT. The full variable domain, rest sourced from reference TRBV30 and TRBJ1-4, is SQTIHQWPATLVQPVGSPLSLECTVEGTSNPNLYWYRQAAGRGLQLLFYSVGIGQISSEVPQNLSASRPQDRQFILSSKKLLLSDSGFYLCAWSYPGTGSEKLFFGSGTQLSVL.

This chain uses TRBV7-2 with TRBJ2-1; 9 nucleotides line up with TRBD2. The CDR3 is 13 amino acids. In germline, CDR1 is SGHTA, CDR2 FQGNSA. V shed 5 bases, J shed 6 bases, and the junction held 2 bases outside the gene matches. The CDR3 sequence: CASSASGINEQFF. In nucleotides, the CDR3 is TGTGCCAGCAGCGCTAGCGGGATCAATGAGCAGTTCTTC.

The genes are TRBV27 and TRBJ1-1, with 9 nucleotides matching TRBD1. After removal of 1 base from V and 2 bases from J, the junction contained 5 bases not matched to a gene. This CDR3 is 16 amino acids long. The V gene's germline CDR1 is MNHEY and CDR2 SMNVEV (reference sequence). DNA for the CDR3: TGTGCCAGCAGTTTATTGGACAGGGGTCAAAACACTGAAGCTTTCTTT. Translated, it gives CASSLLDRGQNTEAFF.

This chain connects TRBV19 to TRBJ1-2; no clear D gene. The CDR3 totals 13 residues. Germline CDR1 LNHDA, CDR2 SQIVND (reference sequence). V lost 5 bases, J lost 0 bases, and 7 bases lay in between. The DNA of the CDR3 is TGTGCCAGTAGTTGGAGCGCTAACTATGGCTACACCTTC. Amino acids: CASSWSANYGYTF.

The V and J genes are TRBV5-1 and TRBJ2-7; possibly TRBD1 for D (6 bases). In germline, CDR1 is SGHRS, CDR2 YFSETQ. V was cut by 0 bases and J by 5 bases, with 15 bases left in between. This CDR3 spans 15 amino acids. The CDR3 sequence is CASSLEGRGAHEQYF. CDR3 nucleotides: TGCGCCAGCAGCTTGGAGGGCAGGGGAGCTCACGAGCAGTACTTC.

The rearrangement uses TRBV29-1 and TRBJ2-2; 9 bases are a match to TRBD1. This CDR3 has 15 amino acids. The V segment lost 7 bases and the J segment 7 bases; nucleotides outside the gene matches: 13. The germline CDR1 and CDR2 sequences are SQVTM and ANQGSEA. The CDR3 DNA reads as TGCAGCGGTGGGGGAGGACAGGGGTTCAGCGGGGAGCTGTTTTTT. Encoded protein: CSGGGGQGFSGELFF.

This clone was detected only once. CDR3 loop: CASSMGGTRELFF. CDR3 DNA sequence: TGTGCCAGTAGTATGGGGGGGACCCGGGAGCTGTTTTTT. The V call is TRBV19, the J call TRBJ2-2; TRBD2 matches 7 bases. Germline V lookup: CDR1 LNHDA, CDR2 SQIVND (reference sequence). Trimming cost V 3 bases and J 9 bases; bases outside gene matches: 4. This CDR3 is built from 13 residues.

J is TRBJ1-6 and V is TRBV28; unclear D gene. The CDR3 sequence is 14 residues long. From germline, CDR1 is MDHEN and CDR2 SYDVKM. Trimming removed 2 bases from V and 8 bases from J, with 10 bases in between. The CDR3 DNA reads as TGTGCCAGCAGTTTAGGAGGGTTGGATTCACCCCTCCACTTT. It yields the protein CASSLGGLDSPLHF.